These 6 T cell receptor beta chains came from one sample sequenced in a study of blood T cells in healthy people across ages. A sample-barcoded 5' primer and a J-beta primer mix were used in a second PCR of about 7 to 11 cycles. TCRdb passed the 5' RACE reads through MiXCR, listing each CDR3 protein once. The table lists about 800,000 distinct CDR3 sequences, roughly 25% of them singletons. The sample was also linked to a second study, of T cells of mothers and their children.

The sample was blood. These receptors were taken from a boy aged 5-17 years in good health.

The V gene is TRBV6-6, the J gene TRBJ2-7; 7 nucleotides align to TRBD2. Germline CDR1 is MNHNY and CDR2 is SVGAGI (reference sequence). J gave up 6 bases and V 7 bases, and 15 bases lay outside the gene matches. The CDR3 totals 15 residues. CDR3: CASKSGAGNQFEQYF. In DNA form, the CDR3 reads TGTGCCAGCAAAAGCGGGGCAGGGAATCAATTCGAGCAGTACTTC.

The rearrangement links TRBV12-3 or TRBV12-4 to TRBJ2-3; D is perhaps TRBD1 or TRBD2 (6 bases each). With 4 bases removed from V and 4 bases from J, the gap between germline ends came to 18 bases. The CDR3 runs to 16 residues. Here the CDR3 reads CASSSLGGGFADTQYF. The CDR3 region has the DNA TGTGCCAGCAGTTCGCTGGGGGGCGGGTTCGCAGATACGCAGTATTTT.

Comment on this clonotype: It is unclear where the CDR3 begins or ends on the DNA, so no DNA is shown, and the CDR3 is as TCRdb lists it. J is TRBJ1-6 and V is TRBV21-1; TRBD1 reflects the table's D call only, with no check against the DNA. TRBV21-1 is listed as a pseudogene. The CDR3 is made up of 17 amino acids, end residues included. The CDR3 loop is CASSKVARGTGGSPLHF.

This clonotype was found a few times. The gene calls are TRBV6-5 and TRBJ2-4; 12 bases align to TRBD1. V lost 5 bases and J lost 7; bases outside the gene matches: 6. The germline V gene encodes CDR1 MNHEY and CDR2 SVGAGI. The CDR3 runs to 15 residues. CDR3 in amino acids: CASSSGTGGPNIQYF. The CDR3 bases are TGTGCCAGCAGTAGTGGGACAGGGGGCCCCAACATTCAGTACTTC.

The V and J genes are TRBV5-1 and TRBJ2-3, with D possibly TRBD1 on 5 matching bases. V gave up 4 bases and J gave up 10 bases, with 22 bases separating them. Germline values: CDR1 SGHRS, CDR2 YFSETQ. This CDR3 has 15 amino acids. CDR3 loop: CASSLEPGGAAAQYF. The CDR3 DNA follows: TGCGCCAGCAGCCTGGAGCCCGGTGGGGCTGCGGCGCAGTATTTT.

There are many counts of this clonotype. The J gene is TRBJ2-5, the V gene TRBV25-1; D uncertain. This CDR3 spans 13 amino acids. Germline V gene sequence: CDR1 MGHDK, CDR2 SYGVNS. V lost 0 bases and J 7 bases, leaving 9 bases between the germline ends. CDR3 amino acids: CASSEYGSGTQYF. CDR3 nucleotide sequence: TGTGCCAGCAGTGAATACGGTTCGGGGACCCAGTACTTC.